The entry below gives a single TCR beta chain sequence along with its context. The data belong to a study of resident and recirculating memory T cells in vitiligo. TCRdb's table, derived via immunoSEQ multiplex PCR, lists solely in-frame clones and lacks some. Of approximately 69,000 clones listed, approximately 90% are singletons. The germline CDR1 and CDR2 sequences are SNHLY and FYNNEI. The CDR3 is 15 amino acids. Trimming took 6 bases from V and 0 from J; bases not matched to a gene: 5. The sequence was obtained from a male donor with vitiligo. The chain uses TRBV2 and TRBJ1-5; 7 nucleotides align to TRBD1. The sequencing sample was made of blood. The CDR3 DNA is TGTGCCAGCAGGCCCGGGACAGTTAGCAATCAGCCCCAGCATTTT. Translated: CASRPGTVSNQPQHF.